This TCR beta chain was captured by sequencing in a study of T cells in Graves' hyperthyroidism and ophthalmopathy. Study results and caveats: A 13 V-J signature model discriminated ophthalmopathy versus stable hyperthyroidism. Also found in blood were most expanded thyroid clonotypes above 0.001.

In this sample, this clonotype turned up many times. As yet, its antigen is unknown. Amplification yielded TCR beta CDR3 regions, with RNA transcripts as the source. Using the HTBI primer set, a first-round RT-PCR was run on the TCR CDR3. TCRdb itself ran the multiplex PCR reads through MiXCR, one entry per CDR3 protein. The table has roughly 570,000 distinct CDR3 sequences, around 45% seen once. The TCR comes from an adult woman with Graves' disease, either hyperthyroidism or ophthalmopathy (not recorded which). Sample: peripheral blood or thyroid tissue (not recorded which).

This CDR3 is CATSDLISGRATGELFF. CDR3 nucleotides: TGTGCCACCAGTGATTTGATTAGCGGGAGGGCCACCGGGGAGCTGTTTTTT. This chain links TRBV24-1 with TRBJ2-2, with 11 bases aligning to TRBD2. The CDR3 length is 17 residues. With V trimmed by 0 bases and J by 4 bases, 3 bases remained unmatched. Germline values: CDR1 KGHDR, CDR2 SFDVKD.